The 6 T cell receptor beta chains in this list originate from one sample, sequenced in a study of shared clonotypes between healthy human individuals. The repertoire was sequenced with immunoSEQ multiplex PCR; TCRdb's copy has only in-frame clones and lacks some. The sample shows approximately 1.4 million clones, 95% to 99% of them seen only once. The sequenced material came from naive CD4+ T cells sorted from blood. Subset given: CD45RA+ positively selected. Receptor source: a man younger than 45 in good health.

CDR3 amino acids: CASSNQRSPGSGANVLTF. Written as DNA, the CDR3 is TGTGCCAGCAGCAACCAGAGATCCCCAGGATCTGGGGCCAACGTCCTGACTTTC. This sequence joins TRBV21-1 and TRBJ2-6; TRBD1, the D gene given by the table, was not confirmed from the DNA. TRBV21-1 is tagged as a pseudogene. The CDR3 has 18 amino acids.

This sequence joins TRBV28 and TRBJ2-5; 7 nucleotides agree with TRBD1. The germline gives CDR1 MDHEN, CDR2 SYDVKM. CDR3 length: 16 residues. With 6 bases clipped from V and 5 bases from J, the junction kept 15 bases outside the gene matches. The CDR3 nucleotides read TGTGCCAGCAGAGACGACAGGGTGTATTTACAGGAGACCCAGTACTTC. It translates to CASRDDRVYLQETQYF.

This clone is a singleton in its sample. This sequence joins TRBV6-5 and TRBJ1-2; D might be TRBD1 (6 bases). The germline V gene encodes CDR1 MNHEY and CDR2 SVGAGI. V gave up 6 bases and J gave up 7 bases, with 18 bases separating them. This CDR3 has 14 residues. The DNA of the CDR3 is TGTGCCAGCAGCCCATACTTAGGGGGAACTGGCTACACCTTC. It is translated as CASSPYLGGTGYTF.

The sample holds a few counts of this clone. The V gene is TRBV11-2, the J gene TRBJ1-1; D gene unclear. Germline CDR1 and CDR2: SGHAT and FQNNGV. V was cut by 5 bases and J by 2 bases, with 15 bases left in between. The CDR3 loop spans 15 amino acids. The CDR3 nucleotides read TGTGCCAGCAGCAGAGTTATGGGGATTAACACTGAAGCTTTCTTT. Translated, it gives CASSRVMGINTEAFF.

The chain uses TRBV14 and TRBJ1-1, with 9 bases identical to TRBD1. CDR1 and CDR2 (germline): SGHDN, FVKESK. Trimming cost V 2 bases and J 4 bases; bases outside gene matches: 5. The length of the CDR3 is 15 residues. The CDR3 loop is CASSQRTGGSTEAFF. In DNA form, the CDR3 reads TGTGCCAGCAGCCAAAGAACAGGGGGCAGCACTGAAGCTTTCTTT.

Details on this clone: One junction end does not reproduce the germline sequence, and a read error may be involved. V and J are TRBV27 and TRBJ2-2; TRBD2 matches at 13 bases. Looked up from germline, CDR1 is MNHEY and CDR2 is SMNVEV (reference sequence). CDR3 length equals 16 residues. The CDR3: CASSPTSGRVTGALFF. The CDR3 coding sequence is TGTGCCAGCAGTCCAACTAGCGGGAGGGTCACCGGGGCGCTGTTTTTT.